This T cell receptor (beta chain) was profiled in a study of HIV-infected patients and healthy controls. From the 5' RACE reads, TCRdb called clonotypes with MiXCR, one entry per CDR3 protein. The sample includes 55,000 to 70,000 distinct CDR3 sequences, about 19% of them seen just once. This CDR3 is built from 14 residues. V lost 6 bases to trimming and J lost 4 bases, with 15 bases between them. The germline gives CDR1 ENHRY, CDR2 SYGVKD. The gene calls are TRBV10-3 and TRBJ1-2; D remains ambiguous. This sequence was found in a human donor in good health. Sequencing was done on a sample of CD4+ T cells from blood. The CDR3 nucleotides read TGTGCCATCAGCGCCGACCAGGAGATCTATGGCTACACCTTC. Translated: CAISADQEIYGYTF.